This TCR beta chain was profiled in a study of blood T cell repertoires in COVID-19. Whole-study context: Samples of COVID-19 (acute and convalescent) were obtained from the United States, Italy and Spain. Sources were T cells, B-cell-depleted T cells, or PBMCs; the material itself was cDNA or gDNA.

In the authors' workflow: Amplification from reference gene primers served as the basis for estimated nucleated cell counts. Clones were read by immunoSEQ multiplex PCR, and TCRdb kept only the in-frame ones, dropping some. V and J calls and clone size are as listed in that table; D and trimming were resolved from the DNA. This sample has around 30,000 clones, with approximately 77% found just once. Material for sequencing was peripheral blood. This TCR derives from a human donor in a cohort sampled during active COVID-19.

In DNA, the CDR3 is TGTGCCAGCAGCTTACTCGGGGGGATCAATGAGCAGTTCTTC. Its translation: CASSLLGGINEQFF. This chain connects TRBV7-2 to TRBJ2-1; 7 bases line up with TRBD2. The length of the CDR3 is 14 residues. Trimming cost V 2 bases and J 6 bases; bases outside gene matches: 4. From germline, CDR1 is SGHTA and CDR2 FQGNSA. Drawing the rest from reference TRBV7-2 and TRBJ2-1, the complete variable domain is GAGVSQSPSNKVTEKGKDVELRCDPISGHTALYWYRQSLGQGLEFLIYFQGNSAPDKSGLPSDRFSAERTGGSVSTLTIQRTQQEDSAVYLCASSLLGGINEQFFGPGTRLTVL.